This is a list of T cell receptor beta chains from one sample in a study of blood T cell repertoires in COVID-19. The repertoire was sequenced with immunoSEQ multiplex PCR; TCRdb's copy has only in-frame clones and lacks some. In the table there are approximately 200,000 clones, just under 90% of which are singletons. The sequencing input was peripheral blood. These receptors were obtained from a man aged 25-45 years with COVID-19, enrolled during active disease. Both conserved end residues are part of each CDR3. The D gene is left open where the match is weak. Expanded clones get a size class; other rows say once, few or many, or leave the size out.

>-|TRBD2|TRBV28|TRBJ2-3
TGTGCCAGCAACCGAGCGGGAGGGCTAGATACGCAGTATTTT
CASNRAGGLDTQYF
>-|-|TRBV7-9|TRBJ2-1
TGTGCCAGCAGCCCTGACAGAATGCACAATGAGCAGTTCTTC
CASSPDRMHNEQFF
>-|TRBD1|TRBV7-3|TRBJ1-2
TGTGCCAGCAGCCCGGGACAGGGGATATTCTATGGCTACACCTTC
CASSPGQGIFYGYTF
>-|-|TRBV4-1|TRBJ1-6
TGCGCCAGCAGCCAAGATTTGCAGGGTGTCAATTCACCCCTCCACTTT
CASSQDLQGVNSPLHF
>-|-|TRBV27|TRBJ1-2
TGTGCCAGCAGTTTATCAGGACTAGGAGGCTACACCTTC
CASSLSGLGGYTF
>-|TRBD2|TRBV4-3|TRBJ2-3
TGCGCCAGCAGCCGGGGGAATAGCGGGGGGAATACGCAGTATTTT
CASSRGNSGGNTQYF
>-|TRBD1|TRBV19|TRBJ1-5
TGTGCCAGTAGTAGGGGACAGGCTCAGCCCCAGCATTTT
CASSRGQAQPQHF
>few|TRBD1|TRBV10-3|TRBJ1-5
TGTGCCATCAAAGCGGGACAGGCCATGGATCAGCCCCAGCATTTT
CAIKAGQAMDQPQHF
>-|TRBD1|TRBV25-1|TRBJ2-3
TGTGCCAGCAGCCAGACAGGGTACACAGATACGCAGTATTTT
CASSQTGYTDTQYF
>-|-|TRBV5-4|TRBJ1-1
TGTGCCAGCAGCTTGGTAGTGGGGACACGGGGCGCTGCAGCTTTCTTT
CASSLVVGTRGAAAFF
>-|TRBD1|TRBV6-5|TRBJ1-6
TGTGCCAGCAGTTACCAACAGGGGGCGGGGAATTCACCCCTCCACTTT
CASSYQQGAGNSPLHF
>-|TRBD1|TRBV3-1/TRBV3-2|TRBJ1-5
TGTGCCAGCAGCCAAGGTCCAGGGGGGACTCAGCCCCAGCATTTT
CASSQGPGGTQPQHF
>-|TRBD1|TRBV5-4|TRBJ1-2
TGTGCCAGCAGCGTCAGGGGGCGCGGAAACTATGGCTACACCTTC
CASSVRGRGNYGYTF
>-|-|TRBV27|TRBJ2-2
TGTGCCAGCAGAGGGGTGAACACCGGGGAGCTGTTTTTT
CASRGVNTGELFF
>few|-|TRBV7-2|TRBJ2-5
TGTGCCAGCAGCTCTTATTACCAAGAGACCCAGTACTTC
CASSSYYQETQYF
>-|TRBD2|TRBV10-3|TRBJ2-7
TGTGCCATCAGTGTGACTAGCGGAGCCTACGAGCAGTACTTC
CAISVTSGAYEQYF